A selection of T cell receptor beta chains follows, all from one sample in a study of blood T cell repertoires in COVID-19. Clones were read by immunoSEQ multiplex PCR, and TCRdb kept only the in-frame ones, dropping some. The table has roughly 150,000 clones, roughly 84% seen once. Sequencing used PBMCs or T cells enriched from blood (not recorded which). The source is a man aged 65 to 85 who had been exposed to COVID-19. Each CDR3 is given with its conserved first and last residue. D genes are given only for firm matches. Size values are once, few and many counts, or a class for expanded clones, and some rows have none.

>TRBJ1-2|TRBV5-1|.|.
CASSLQTSGLPGGGYTF
TGCGCCAGCAGCTTACAAACTTCGGGACTTCCTGGGGGAGGCTACACCTTC
>TRBJ1-2|TRBV19|.|once
CASRKGAGYTF
TGTGCCAGTAGGAAGGGAGCCGGCTACACCTTC
>TRBJ2-1|TRBV28|TRBD2|.
CASSSGTRSSYNEQFF
TGTGCCAGCAGCTCCGGGACTAGGAGCTCCTACAATGAGCAGTTCTTC
>TRBJ2-7|TRBV18|.|.
CASSPTGPSEQYF
TGTGCCAGCTCACCGACAGGTCCGAGCGAGCAGTACTTC
>TRBJ1-2|TRBV12-3/TRBV12-4|.|.
CASSLAGYGYTF
TGTGCCAGCAGTTTGGCAGGCTATGGCTACACCTTC
>TRBJ2-1|TRBV7-3|TRBD2|.
CASSLLGGGYNEQFF
TGTGCCAGCAGCTTACTGGGCGGGGGATACAATGAGCAGTTCTTC
>TRBJ1-1|TRBV11-2|.|.
CASSSPVRDTEAFF
TGTGCCAGCAGCTCTCCGGTTCGGGACACTGAAGCTTTCTTT
>TRBJ2-7|TRBV19|TRBD2|.
CASSPGRGGSYEQYF
TGTGCCAGTAGTCCGGGACGGGGGGGGTCCTACGAGCAGTACTTC
>TRBJ1-2|TRBV5-5|TRBD1|.
CASSRGQGENYGYTF
TGTGCCAGCAGCAGAGGACAGGGGGAAAACTATGGCTACACCTTC
>TRBJ1-6|TRBV5-1|.|.
CASSLDRDSPLHF
TGCGCCAGCAGCTTGGACAGGGATTCACCCCTCCACTTT
>TRBJ2-5|TRBV12-3/TRBV12-4|.|.
CASQALETQYF
TGTGCCAGCCAAGCGTTAGAGACCCAGTACTTC
>TRBJ2-7|TRBV11-2|TRBD1|.
CASSSGTGTVRREQYF
TGTGCCAGCAGCTCCGGGACCGGGACAGTGCGTCGGGAGCAGTACTTC
>TRBJ1-5|TRBV19|TRBD1|.
CASSPRDRGLPQHF
TGTGCCAGTAGTCCTCGGGACAGGGGTCTTCCCCAGCATTTT
>TRBJ2-1|TRBV5-1|.|few
CASSLVPGTYNEQFF
TGCGCCAGCAGCTTGGTACCGGGAACCTACAATGAGCAGTTCTTC
>TRBJ2-7|TRBV7-6|.|once
CASSLAYSEQYF
TGTGCCAGCAGCTTAGCGTATTCGGAGCAGTACTTC
>TRBJ2-3|TRBV5-4|.|once
CASSPTGISTDTQYF
TGTGCCAGCAGCCCAACAGGGATTAGCACAGATACGCAGTATTTT
>TRBJ1-5|TRBV28|.|.
CASITAGTRNQPQHF
TGTGCCAGCATCACCGCCGGGACACGGAATCAGCCCCAGCATTTT
>TRBJ2-5|TRBV5-1|.|.
CASSLGGLPEETQYF
TGCGCCAGCAGCCTGGGGGGACTTCCGGAAGAGACCCAGTACTTC
>TRBJ1-2|TRBV2|.|few
CASKGTPTNYGYTF
TGTGCCAGCAAAGGGACACCGACTAACTATGGCTACACCTTC
>TRBJ2-7|TRBV5-6|TRBD2|once
CASSSRLAGAQYEQYF
TGTGCCAGCAGCTCCCGACTAGCGGGGGCCCAGTACGAGCAGTACTTC
>TRBJ1-2|TRBV10-3|TRBD1|.
CAISEGGQGVDGYTF
TGTGCCATCAGTGAGGGGGGACAGGGGGTCGATGGCTACACCTTC
>TRBJ2-5|TRBV6-5|TRBD1|.
CASKGYEGASGTQYF
TGTGCCAGCAAGGGTTATGAGGGGGCGAGTGGGACCCAGTACTTC